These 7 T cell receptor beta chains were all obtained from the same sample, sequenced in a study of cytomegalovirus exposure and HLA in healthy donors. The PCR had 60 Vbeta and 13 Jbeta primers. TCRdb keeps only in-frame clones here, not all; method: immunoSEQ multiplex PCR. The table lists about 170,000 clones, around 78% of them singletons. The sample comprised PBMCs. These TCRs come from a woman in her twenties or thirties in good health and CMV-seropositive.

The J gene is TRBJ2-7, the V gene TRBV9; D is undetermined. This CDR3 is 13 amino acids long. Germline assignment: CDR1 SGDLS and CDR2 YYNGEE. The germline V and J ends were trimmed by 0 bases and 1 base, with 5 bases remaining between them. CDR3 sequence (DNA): TGTGCCAGCAGCGTAGATATGTCCTACGAGCAGTACTTC. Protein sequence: CASSVDMSYEQYF.

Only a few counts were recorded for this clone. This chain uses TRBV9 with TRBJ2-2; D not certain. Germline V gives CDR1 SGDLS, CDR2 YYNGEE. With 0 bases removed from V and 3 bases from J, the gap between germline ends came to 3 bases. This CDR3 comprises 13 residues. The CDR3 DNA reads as TGTGCCAGCAGCGTAGACTACACCGGGGAGCTGTTTTTT. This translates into CASSVDYTGELFF.

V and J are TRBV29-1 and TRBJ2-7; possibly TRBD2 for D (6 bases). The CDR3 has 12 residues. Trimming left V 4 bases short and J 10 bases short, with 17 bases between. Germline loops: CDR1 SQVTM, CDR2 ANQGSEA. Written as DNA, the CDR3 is TGCAGCGTTGGGACGGAGGGAGTGGAACAGTACTTC. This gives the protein CSVGTEGVEQYF.

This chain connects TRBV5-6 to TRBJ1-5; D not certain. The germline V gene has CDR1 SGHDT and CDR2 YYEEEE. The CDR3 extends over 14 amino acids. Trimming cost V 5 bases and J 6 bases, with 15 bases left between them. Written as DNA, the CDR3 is TGTGCCAGCAGTGCCTATTCGGTCCCTCAGCCCCAGCATTTT. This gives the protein CASSAYSVPQPQHF.

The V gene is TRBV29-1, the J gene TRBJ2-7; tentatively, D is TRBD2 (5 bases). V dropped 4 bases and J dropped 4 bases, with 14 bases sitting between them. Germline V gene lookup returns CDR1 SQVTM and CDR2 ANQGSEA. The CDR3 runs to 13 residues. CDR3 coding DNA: TGCAGCGTTGCCAGGACTTCCCAATACGAGCAGTACTTC. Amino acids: CSVARTSQYEQYF.

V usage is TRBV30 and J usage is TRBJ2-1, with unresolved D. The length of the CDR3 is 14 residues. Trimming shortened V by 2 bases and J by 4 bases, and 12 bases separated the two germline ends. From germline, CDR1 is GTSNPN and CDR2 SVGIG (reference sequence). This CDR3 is CAWSSGGPYNEQFF. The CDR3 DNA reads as TGTGCCTGGAGTTCCGGTGGGCCTTACAATGAGCAGTTCTTC.

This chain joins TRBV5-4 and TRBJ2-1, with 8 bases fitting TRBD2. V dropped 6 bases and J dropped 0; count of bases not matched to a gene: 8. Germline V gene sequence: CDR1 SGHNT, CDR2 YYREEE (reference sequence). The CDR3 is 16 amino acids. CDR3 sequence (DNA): TGTGCCAGCACCCCGCGGGCGGGGGGCTCCTACAATGAGCAGTTCTTC. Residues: CASTPRAGGSYNEQFF.